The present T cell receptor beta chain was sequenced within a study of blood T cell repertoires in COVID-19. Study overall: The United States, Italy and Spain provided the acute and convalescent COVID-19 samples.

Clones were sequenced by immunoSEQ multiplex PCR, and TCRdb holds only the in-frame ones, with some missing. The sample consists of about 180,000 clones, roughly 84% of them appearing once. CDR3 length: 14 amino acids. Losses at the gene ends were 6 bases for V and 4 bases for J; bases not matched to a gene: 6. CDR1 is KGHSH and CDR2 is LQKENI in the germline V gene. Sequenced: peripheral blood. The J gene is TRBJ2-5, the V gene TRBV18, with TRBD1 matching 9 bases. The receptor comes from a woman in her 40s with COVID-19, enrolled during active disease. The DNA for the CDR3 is TGTGCCAGCTCGGCCGGGACAGGGAGAGAGACCCAGTACTTC. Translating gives CASSAGTGRETQYF. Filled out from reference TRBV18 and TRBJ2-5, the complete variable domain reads NAGVMQNPRHLVRRRGQEARLRCSPMKGHSHVYWYRQLPEEGLKFMVYLQKENIIDESGMPKERFSAEFPKEGPSILRIQQVVRGDSAAYFCASSAGTGRETQYFGPGTRLLVL.